These T cell receptor beta chains were read from a single sample in a study of blood T cells in healthy people across ages. TCRdb re-derived calls from the 5' RACE reads in MiXCR, one entry per CDR3 protein. This sample has 730,000 or so distinct CDR3 sequences; roughly 41% occur once, and the top ten carry roughly 20%. The sample taken for sequencing was blood. The origin of the receptors is a woman in her sixties or seventies in good health. Both conserved end residues are part of each CDR3. A D gene is named only where the DNA matches it firmly. Size is stated for part of the rows, as once, few or many counts, or as a class when the clone is expanded.

J	size	D	V	CDR3	DNA
TRBJ1-2	.	TRBD1	TRBV27	CASSLLRQGWNYGYTF	TGTGCCAGCAGCCTTCTCCGACAGGGATGGAACTATGGCTACACCTTC
TRBJ2-1	few	TRBD2	TRBV6-5	CASSYSAGGSSSYNEQFF	TGTGCCAGCAGTTACTCGGCGGGAGGGTCCAGCTCCTACAATGAGCAGTTCTTC
TRBJ1-1	.	TRBD1	TRBV5-1	CASSSSPGTGNTEAFF	TGCGCCAGCAGCTCCAGTCCCGGGACAGGGAACACTGAAGCTTTCTTT
TRBJ2-6	.	.	TRBV6-5	CASSYTTRGLSGANVLTF	TGTGCCAGCAGCTACACCACCAGGGGACTCTCTGGGGCCAACGTCCTGACTTTC
TRBJ1-2	few	.	TRBV6-5	CASSTFNYGYTF	TGTGCCAGCAGTACCTTTAACTATGGCTACACCTTC
TRBJ1-1	.	TRBD1	TRBV20-1	CSASPGQMNTEAFF	TGCAGTGCTTCGCCGGGACAGATGAACACTGAAGCTTTCTTT
TRBJ2-3	few	TRBD2	TRBV11-2	CASSSGGGLSTDTQYF	TGTGCCAGCAGCTCGGGGGGGGGACTTAGCACAGATACGCAGTATTTT
TRBJ1-5	.	.	TRBV28	CATERGINQPQHF	TGTGCCACCGAACGGGGCATCAATCAGCCCCAGCATTTT
TRBJ2-1	many	TRBD2	TRBV7-7	CASSRGLAGSYNEQFF	TGCGCCAGCAGCCGGGGACTAGCGGGCTCCTACAATGAGCAGTTCTTC
TRBJ1-2	.	.	TRBV6-5	CASRPKGAGSYGHTF	TGTGCCAGCAGGCCCAAAGGGGCAGGAAGCTATGGCCACACCTTC
TRBJ1-5	few	.	TRBV6-2/TRBV6-3	CASKEGLQPQHF	TGTGCCAGCAAGGAGGGGCTACAGCCCCAGCATTTT
TRBJ2-5	.	.	TRBV5-1	CASSVRTTQETQYF	TGCGCCAGCAGCGTACGGACCACCCAAGAGACCCAGTACTTC
TRBJ2-3	.	TRBD2	TRBV6-5	CASSYSGGGQPVNTQYF	TGTGCCAGCAGTTACTCGGGCGGGGGGCAGCCAGTAAATACGCAGTATTTT
TRBJ2-5	.	.	TRBV6-6	CASSYALTWGSETQYF	TGTGCCAGCAGTTACGCCTTGACATGGGGTAGCGAGACCCAGTACTTC
TRBJ2-1	few	.	TRBV7-2	CASSKNGAVEFF	TGTGCCAGCAGCAAAAATGGGGCAGTCGAGTTCTTC
TRBJ2-3	.	.	TRBV27	CASSLRPYRDTQYF	TGTGCCAGCAGTTTGAGACCCTACCGGGATACGCAGTATTTT
TRBJ2-7	.	.	TRBV7-9	CASSLGGTVDEQYF	TGTGCCAGCAGCTTAGGCGGGACAGTCGACGAGCAGTACTTC
TRBJ1-5	.	.	TRBV20-1	CSARAAQSLPQHF	TGCAGTGCCCGGGCCGCTCAGAGTCTGCCCCAGCATTTT
TRBJ1-2	few	TRBD1	TRBV6-5	CASSYSKQGRGSNYGYTF	TGTGCCAGCAGTTACTCGAAACAGGGGCGGGGTTCTAACTATGGCTACACCTTC
TRBJ2-3	once	.	TRBV7-2	CASSSKQVVVEYF	TGTGCCAGCAGCTCGAAACAGGTAGTTGTCGAGTATTTT
TRBJ1-1	few	.	TRBV7-9	CASSPRTLNTEAFF	TGTGCCAGCAGCCCGAGGACACTAAACACTGAAGCTTTCTTT
TRBJ2-1	.	TRBD2	TRBV15	CATSRDRGLAGANEQFF	TGTGCCACCAGCAGAGATAGGGGACTAGCGGGAGCAAATGAGCAGTTCTTC
TRBJ1-5	few	.	TRBV6-2/TRBV6-3	CASSYGGGLNQPQHF	TGTGCCAGCAGTTACGGGGGAGGGCTCAATCAGCCCCAGCATTTT
TRBJ2-1	.	TRBD1	TRBV7-3	CASRATGQGSNEQFF	TGTGCCAGCAGAGCCACGGGACAGGGCAGCAATGAGCAGTTCTTC
TRBJ2-7	.	.	TRBV7-2	CASSLVAGQAYEQYF	TGTGCCAGCAGCTTAGTGGCGGGACAAGCCTACGAGCAGTACTTC
TRBJ1-2	few	TRBD1	TRBV29-1	CSVEGGTGRQFYGYTF	TGCAGCGTTGAAGGTGGGACAGGAAGGCAGTTCTATGGCTACACCTTC
TRBJ2-4	once	.	TRBV5-8	CASSLASGAPREQYF	TGTGCCAGCAGCTTGGCCTCAGGGGCTCCTAGGGAGCAGTACTTC
TRBJ2-3	.	.	TRBV11-3	CASSTRDSTDTQYF	TGTGCCAGCAGCACGCGGGACAGCACAGATACGCAGTATTTT
TRBJ2-2	once	TRBD1	TRBV5-1	CASSWDRGQPGTGELFF	TGCGCCAGCAGCTGGGACAGGGGCCAGCCCGGCACCGGGGAGCTGTTTTTT
TRBJ2-2	.	.	TRBV2	CASKEEFTGELFF	TGTGCCAGCAAGGAAGAGTTCACCGGGGAGCTGTTTTTT
TRBJ2-7	.	TRBD1	TRBV29-1	CSVETGSEQYF	TGCAGCGTTGAGACAGGGAGCGAGCAGTACTTC
TRBJ2-1	.	TRBD2	TRBV20-1	CSARVITVAGAHSYNEQFF	TGCAGTGCTAGAGTAATCACAGTAGCGGGAGCCCATTCCTACAATGAGCAGTTCTTC